This T cell receptor beta chain comes out of a study of blood T cell repertoires in COVID-19. Produced via immunoSEQ multiplex PCR; TCRdb's table is partial and in-frame only. This sample has under 200,000 clones; 84% occur once, and the top ten carry less than 3.5%. The J segment lost 8 bases and the V segment lost 3 bases, leaving 19 bases of the junction unmatched. Germline lookup yields CDR1 SEHNR and CDR2 FQNEAQ (reference sequence). This CDR3 spans 19 amino acids. The specimen was peripheral blood. V and J are TRBV7-9 and TRBJ2-1; 10 positions agree with TRBD2. This clonotype was obtained from a woman older than 75 with COVID-19, enrolled during active disease. CDR3 coding DNA: TGTGCCAGCAGCTTGTTCCCACAGACAGCGGGAGGGCCCTCGGATGAGCAGTTCTTC. Translating gives CASSLFPQTAGGPSDEQFF.